This is a list of T cell receptor beta chains from one sample in a study of OX40 agonist ivuxolimab in advanced cancers. Sequencing was performed with immunoSEQ multiplex PCR; in TCRdb, only in-frame clones are kept and a portion is missing. The sample gives about 71,000 clones, under 85% of which show up once; 0.4% to 0.55% is in the top ten. This sample comprised CD4+ or CD8+ T cells sorted from blood, obtained in a trial of the OX40 agonist ivuxolimab. These receptors all stem from an adult with an advanced solid tumor such as melanoma, head and neck, liver or kidney cancer. Each CDR3 is given with its conserved first and last residue. The D gene is left open where the match is weak. The listing skips clone size in some rows; elsewhere it reads once, few, many or a size class.

J | D | V | size | CDR3 | DNA
TRBJ2-1 | TRBD2 | TRBV19 | once | CASSLLPKSGRAHNEQFF | TGTGCCAGTAGTCTTCTCCCTAAGAGCGGGAGAGCCCACAATGAGCAGTTCTTC
TRBJ1-2 | . | TRBV5-6 | . | CASSFGSSGVGYTF | TGTGCCAGCAGCTTTGGTTCGTCAGGGGTCGGCTACACCTTC
TRBJ1-3 | . | TRBV11-2 | . | CASSFRGVEYGNTIYF | TGTGCCAGCAGCTTCCGAGGGGTAGAATATGGAAACACCATATATTTT
TRBJ1-5 | . | TRBV2 | . | CASSVLGGQPQHF | TGTGCCAGCAGTGTGCTCGGGGGTCAGCCCCAGCATTTT
TRBJ1-1 | . | TRBV12-5 | . | CASGLSRGGRTEAFF | TGTGCTAGTGGTTTGAGTAGGGGCGGAAGAACTGAAGCTTTCTTT
TRBJ2-1 | TRBD2 | TRBV19 | . | CASSIQELAGVEQFF | TGTGCCAGTAGTATACAGGAACTAGCGGGAGTTGAGCAGTTCTTC
TRBJ2-5 | TRBD2 | TRBV19 | . | CASSITQNGGTQETQYF | TGTGCCAGTAGTATCACTCAAAACGGGGGGACTCAAGAGACCCAGTACTTC
TRBJ2-1 | . | TRBV18 | . | CASSPVHNEQFF | TGTGCCAGCTCACCGGTCCACAATGAGCAGTTCTTC
TRBJ1-6 | . | TRBV6-5 | . | CASRREGRGSPLHF | TGTGCCAGCAGGAGGGAGGGGAGAGGATCACCCCTCCACTTT
TRBJ2-3 | TRBD2 | TRBV10-3 | . | CAISETSGRGTDTQYF | TGTGCCATCAGTGAGACTAGCGGGAGGGGCACAGATACGCAGTATTTT
TRBJ2-1 | . | TRBV12-5 | . | CASGSGRAYNEQFF | TGTGCTAGTGGGAGCGGCCGCGCCTACAATGAGCAGTTCTTC
TRBJ1-2 | . | TRBV7-8 | . | CASSLAGTSNYGYTF | TGTGCCAGCAGCTTGGCTGGGACCTCTAACTATGGCTACACCTTC
TRBJ1-1 | . | TRBV5-1 | . | CASSFDGGTEAFF | TGCGCCAGCAGCTTTGATGGGGGCACTGAAGCTTTCTTT
TRBJ1-5 | . | TRBV6-5 | . | CASSIKGGNQPQHF | TGTGCCAGCTCCATCAAGGGAGGCAATCAGCCCCAGCATTTT
TRBJ2-4 | . | TRBV18 | . | CASSPQTGPRNIQYF | TGTGCCAGCTCACCACAAACGGGCCCCCGGAACATTCAGTACTTC
TRBJ2-5 | . | TRBV18 | . | CASSPQGRETQYF | TGTGCCAGCTCACCACAGGGGAGGGAGACCCAGTACTTC
TRBJ2-7 | . | TRBV6-1 | once | CASSLPGQYF | TGTGCCAGCAGTCTACCCGGGCAGTACTTC
TRBJ2-5 | . | TRBV6-5 | . | CASSYGETQYF | TGTGCCAGCAGTTACGGGGAGACCCAGTACTTC
TRBJ1-3 | TRBD1 | TRBV5-6 | . | CASSLTGTGGRRGNTIYF | TGTGCCAGCAGCCTTACCGGGACAGGGGGCCGTCGTGGAAACACCATATATTTT
TRBJ2-1 | TRBD2 | TRBV5-1 | once | CASSLGLAGNNEQFF | TGCGCCAGCAGCTTGGGACTAGCGGGGAACAATGAGCAGTTCTTC
TRBJ2-2 | TRBD1 | TRBV11-2 | . | CASRMGQGDTGELFF | TGTGCCAGCAGAATGGGACAGGGGGACACCGGGGAGCTGTTTTTT
TRBJ2-1 | TRBD2 | TRBV7-6 | . | CASSLIAGNNEQFF | TGTGCCAGCAGCTTGATAGCGGGGAACAATGAGCAGTTCTTC
TRBJ1-1 | TRBD1 | TRBV19 | . | CASSTRQGWPEAFF | TGTGCCAGTAGTACCCGACAGGGGTGGCCTGAAGCTTTCTTT
TRBJ1-4 | TRBD1 | TRBV7-9 | . | CASSSTGQGTEKLFF | TGTGCCAGCAGCTCAACTGGACAGGGGACGGAAAAACTGTTTTTT
TRBJ2-3 | . | TRBV27 | once | CASSFKPVPTDTQYF | TGTGCCAGCAGTTTCAAACCCGTCCCCACAGATACGCAGTATTTT
TRBJ2-1 | TRBD2 | TRBV29-1 | . | CSVAGGASNEQFF | TGCAGCGTTGCGGGGGGGGCGAGCAATGAGCAGTTCTTC
TRBJ1-5 | TRBD1 | TRBV16 | . | CASSQWTGAFRSSSNQPQHF | TGTGCCAGCAGCCAATGGACAGGGGCGTTCCGATCATCTAGCAATCAGCCCCAGCATTTT
TRBJ2-3 | TRBD2 | TRBV4-1 | . | CASSQHSSGGAVDTQYF | TGCGCCAGCAGCCAACATTCTAGCGGGGGGGCTGTAGATACGCAGTATTTT
TRBJ1-1 | TRBD1 | TRBV2 | . | CGIRGQGNTEAFF | TGTGGAATACGGGGACAGGGGAACACTGAAGCTTTCTTT
TRBJ2-2 | TRBD2 | TRBV5-1 | . | CASSPGSLAGFTGELFF | TGCGCCAGCAGCCCAGGATCTTTAGCGGGCTTCACCGGGGAGCTGTTTTTT
TRBJ1-5 | TRBD1 | TRBV19 | . | CATRDRANQPQHF | TGTGCCACACGGGACAGGGCAAATCAGCCCCAGCATTTT
TRBJ1-1 | . | TRBV11-2 | . | CASSLLRVYTEAFF | TGTGCCAGCAGCTTACTACGAGTTTACACTGAAGCTTTCTTT
TRBJ1-5 | . | TRBV6-1 | . | CASSDGHSNQPQHF | TGTGCCAGCAGCGATGGACACAGCAATCAGCCCCAGCATTTT
TRBJ1-1 | . | TRBV19 | . | CASSMQWNTEAFF | TGTGCCAGTAGTATGCAATGGAACACTGAAGCTTTCTTT
TRBJ2-7 | . | TRBV15 | . | CATSRGGGSYEQYF | TGTGCCACCAGCAGGGGCGGAGGGAGTTACGAGCAGTACTTC
TRBJ1-1 | . | TRBV5-1 | . | CASSFGRDTEAFF | TGCGCCAGCAGCTTTGGGCGGGACACTGAAGCTTTCTTT
TRBJ1-3 | . | TRBV19 | . | CASPGLSGNTIYF | TGTGCCAGCCCCGGGCTCTCTGGAAACACCATATATTTT
TRBJ2-1 | . | TRBV11-3 | . | CASSLQTESYNEQFF | TGTGCCAGCAGCTTACAAACAGAATCCTACAATGAGCAGTTCTTC
TRBJ2-1 | TRBD2 | TRBV27 | . | CASFFSGASYNEQFF | TGTGCCAGTTTTTTTAGCGGGGCCTCCTACAATGAGCAGTTCTTC
TRBJ2-1 | . | TRBV5-6 | . | CASSSGPSLFRNEQFF | TGTGCCAGCAGCTCCGGTCCTAGCTTGTTCCGGAATGAGCAGTTCTTC
TRBJ1-4 | . | TRBV18 | . | CASSPNRGRNEKLFF | TGTGCCAGCTCACCTAACCGGGGGCGGAATGAAAAACTGTTTTTT
TRBJ2-1 | TRBD1 | TRBV5-1 | . | CASSLGTGGWNEQFF | TGCGCCAGCAGCTTGGGAACAGGGGGCTGGAATGAGCAGTTCTTC